This entry lists 20 T cell receptor beta chains sequenced from one sample in a study of blood T cell repertoires in COVID-19. Measured with immunoSEQ multiplex PCR; TCRdb has only the in-frame clones, and not every one. The sample lists around 15,000 clones; 88% were seen once. The material sequenced was peripheral blood. All receptors come from a human donor in a cohort sampled during active COVID-19.

The chain links TRBV3-1 (or the pseudogene TRBV3-2) to TRBJ2-2, with 7 positions matching TRBD2. This CDR3 contains 16 residues. Germline V gene lookup returns CDR1 LGHDT and CDR2 YNNKEL (reference sequence). The junction had 6 bases not matched to a gene; V was cut back by 1 base and J by 4 bases. CDR3 DNA sequence: TGTGCCAGCAGCCAAGGCGGGACTACCCCCACCGGGGAGCTGTTTTTT. Amino acids: CASSQGGTTPTGELFF.

The CDR3 nucleotides read TGTGCCAGCAGCTCAACAGGGATCTATGGCTACACCTTC. It specifies CASSSTGIYGYTF. The gene calls are TRBV6-5 and TRBJ1-2; maybe TRBD1 (6 bases). This CDR3 spans 13 amino acids. The germline CDR1 and CDR2 sequences are MNHEY and SVGAGI. Trimming left V 6 bases short and J 4 bases short, with 12 bases between.

This chain joins TRBV7-8 and TRBJ1-2; no firm D call. V lost 5 bases to trimming and J lost 4 bases, with 17 bases between them. CDR1 is SGHVS, CDR2 FQNEAQ, per germline. The CDR3 covers 15 residues. CDR3 DNA: TGTGCCAGCAGCCCCTCACTCCGGTCCCTCTATGGCTACACCTTC. This gives the protein CASSPSLRSLYGYTF.

The rearrangement links TRBV7-2 to TRBJ1-5; the D is unclear. CDR3 length: 13 residues. Trimming took 1 base from V and 9 from J, leaving 10 bases between them. Germline V gives CDR1 SGHTA, CDR2 FQGNSA. The CDR3 loop is CASSLGEGRPQHF. The CDR3 DNA follows: TGTGCCAGCAGCTTAGGTGAGGGTAGGCCCCAGCATTTT.

This clone was recorded a few times. This chain joins TRBV7-8 and TRBJ2-5, with 9 bases aligning to TRBD1. The CDR3 is made up of 18 amino acids. The trim removed 3 bases at V and 4 bases at J, leaving 15 bases unmatched. The V gene's germline CDR1 is SGHVS and CDR2 FQNEAQ. Here the CDR3 DNA reads TGTGCCAGCAGCTTGGCCCCGTTAGGGACAGGGAGGAGAGAGACCCAGTACTTC. As protein: CASSLAPLGTGRRETQYF.

This chain uses TRBV29-1 with TRBJ2-1; a weak D match, TRBD2 (5 bases). The ends were cut back, 2 bases at V and 9 bases at J, with 17 bases in the middle. Germline V gene data show CDR1 as SQVTM and CDR2 as ANQGSEA. The CDR3 is made up of 14 amino acids. The CDR3 is CSVERGLSHGEQFF. The DNA of the CDR3 is TGCAGCGTTGAACGCGGACTCAGCCACGGTGAGCAGTTCTTC.

A single count supports this clone. The J gene is TRBJ2-2, the V gene TRBV28, with D possibly TRBD1 on 5 matching bases. The CDR3 has 19 amino acids. The germline V and J ends were trimmed by 3 bases and 1 base, with 21 bases remaining between them. Germline V CDR1 and CDR2: MDHEN, SYDVKM. CDR3 sequence reads: CASSFLPLLRQGNTGELFF. CDR3 coding DNA: TGTGCCAGCAGTTTCCTACCCTTACTTAGGCAGGGGAACACCGGGGAGCTGTTTTTT.

The V and J genes are TRBV3-1 (or the pseudogene TRBV3-2) and TRBJ1-6; TRBD1 might be the D (6 bases). There are 15 residues in the CDR3. Germline assignment: CDR1 LGHDT and CDR2 YNNKEL (reference sequence). V was clipped by 6 bases and J by 6 bases, with 15 bases between them. As DNA, the CDR3 is TGTGCCAGCAGTCAAACGGACAGTACTAATTCACCCCTCCACTTT. Translated, it gives CASSQTDSTNSPLHF.

There are a few counts of this clone. The chain carries TRBV28 and TRBJ1-1; no reliable D call. The ends were cut back, 5 bases at V and 5 bases at J, with 12 bases in the middle. Germline V lookup: CDR1 MDHEN, CDR2 SYDVKM. The CDR3 contains 13 residues. The CDR3 loop is CASSTPAGTEAFF. As DNA, the CDR3 is TGTGCCAGCAGTACCCCAGCGGGGACTGAAGCTTTCTTT.

The chain has TRBV6-5 and TRBJ2-2; D unclear. CDR1 and CDR2 (germline): MNHEY, SVGAGI. Trimming removed 6 bases at V and 6 bases at J, with 11 bases between. The CDR3 covers 13 residues. The CDR3 region has the DNA TGTGCCAGCAGCCCAACCGGTTCCGGGGAGCTGTTTTTT. Amino acid sequence: CASSPTGSGELFF.

The genes are TRBV27 and TRBJ2-4; D gene unclear. This CDR3 is built from 10 residues. Germline-derived CDR1 and CDR2 are MNHEY and SMNVEV (reference sequence). V was pared by 10 bases and J by 3 bases, with 4 bases between. The CDR3 sequence is CATHKNIQYF. CDR3 coding DNA: TGTGCCACCCACAAAAACATTCAGTACTTC.

This clone was observed once. The rearrangement links TRBV28 to TRBJ2-3; D is possibly TRBD2 (5 bases). This CDR3 is 16 amino acids long. Germline assignment: CDR1 MDHEN and CDR2 SYDVKM. V lost 2 bases and J 0 bases, leaving 12 bases between the germline ends. DNA of the CDR3: TGTGCCAGCAGTTTACTTCTTCCGGGAAGCACAGATACGCAGTATTTT. Translated: CASSLLLPGSTDTQYF.

The V call is TRBV5-5, the J call TRBJ2-2; D ambiguous. CDR3 length equals 14 residues. The germline gives CDR1 SGHKS, CDR2 YYEKEE (reference sequence). Trimming stripped 2 bases from V and 1 base from J, with 6 bases between. The CDR3 DNA is TGTGCCAGCAGCTTTAATAGGAACACCGGGGAGCTGTTTTTT. This encodes CASSFNRNTGELFF.

The chain recombines TRBV9 with TRBJ1-3; the match to TRBD1 covers 7 bases. The V and J ends lost 3 bases and 0 bases, in that order; junction bases with no gene match: 3. Germline-derived CDR1 and CDR2 are SGDLS and YYNGEE. The length of the CDR3 is 15 residues. CDR3: CASSDQGVSGNTIYF. CDR3 nucleotides: TGTGCCAGCAGCGACCAGGGGGTCTCTGGAAACACCATATATTTT.

The chain couples TRBV6-6 to TRBJ1-2; D unresolved. The CDR3 is 15 amino acids. The V gene lost 0 bases and the J gene lost 4 bases, with 12 bases spanning the gap. Germline lookup yields CDR1 MNHNY and CDR2 SVGAGI (reference sequence). The CDR3 loop is CASSYSTISTYGYTF. The CDR3 nucleotides read TGTGCCAGCAGTTACTCGACAATTAGTACCTATGGCTACACCTTC.

This chain joins TRBV7-2 and TRBJ2-1; 12 nucleotides agree with TRBD2. This CDR3 region has 15 residues. The germline CDR1 and CDR2 sequences are SGHTA and FQGNSA. With V trimmed by 4 bases and J by 8 bases, 6 bases remained unmatched. CDR3 sequence: CASSYLAGGLDEQFF. In nucleotides, the CDR3 is TGTGCCAGCAGCTACCTAGCGGGGGGGCTGGATGAGCAGTTCTTC.

The chain links TRBV15 to TRBJ1-1, with no clear D. The CDR3 totals 14 residues. The V gene's germline CDR1 is LNHNV and CDR2 YYDKDF (reference sequence). V lost 0 bases to trimming and J lost 10 bases, with 15 bases between them. CDR3 sequence reads: CATSRDLRVPLAFF. CDR3 DNA sequence: TGTGCCACCAGCAGAGATCTGAGGGTACCATTAGCTTTCTTT.

The V gene is TRBV11-2, the J gene TRBJ2-6; 7 nucleotides agree with TRBD1. CDR1 SGHAT and CDR2 FQNNGV come from the germline V gene. CDR3 size: 15 residues. The J segment lost 0 bases and the V segment lost 11 bases, leaving 7 bases of the junction unmatched. CDR3 coding DNA: TGTGCCGGAAGGGACAGCCCCTCTGGGGCCAACGTCCTGACTTTC. It translates to CAGRDSPSGANVLTF.

V usage is TRBV5-1 and J usage is TRBJ1-2; maybe TRBD1 (6 bases). The V end lost 3 bases, the J end lost 4 bases, and 19 bases lay between the germline ends. The germline V gene encodes CDR1 SGHRS and CDR2 YFSETQ. The CDR3 runs 16 residues. CDR3 residues: CASSWGSNRAGYGYTF. The CDR3 DNA follows: TGCGCCAGCAGCTGGGGAAGCAACAGGGCTGGCTATGGCTACACCTTC. Using reference TRBV5-1 and TRBJ1-2 for the parts outside the CDR3, the full variable domain is KAGVTQTPRYLIKTRGQQVTLSCSPISGHRSVSWYQQTPGQGLQFLFEYFSETQRNKGNFPGRFSGRQFSNSRSEMNVSTLELGDSALYLCASSWGSNRAGYGYTFGSGTRLTVV.

This clone was observed a single time. Here the CDR3 DNA reads TGTGCCAGCAGTCGAGGGTTCGGGGGTTTAATCACAGATACGCAGTATTTT. Amino acids: CASSRGFGGLITDTQYF. The rearrangement uses TRBV6-6 and TRBJ2-3; possible D gene TRBD2, 6 bases. Trimming pared 5 bases from V and 2 bases from J, leaving 20 bases between. Germline CDR1 MNHNY, CDR2 SVGAGI (reference sequence). The CDR3 extends over 17 amino acids.